The clone carrying this T cell receptor (beta chain) was found once. The antigen is undetermined. This entry comes from a study of T cell responses to AZD1222 COVID-19 vaccine. Broader study findings: There were vaccine-associated CD4 TCRs across spike, dominant at 160-218 and 743-854. Repertoires were obtained solely post-peak T cell response.

Clones were read by immunoSEQ multiplex PCR, and TCRdb kept only the in-frame ones, dropping some. The data hold fewer than 100,000 clones, with approximately 87% observed a single time. This CDR3 comprises 16 residues. CDR1 is SGDLS, CDR2 YYNGEE, per germline. V dropped 0 bases and J dropped 6; count of bases not matched to a gene: 3. This TCR was recovered from an adult who received the AZD1222 COVID-19 vaccine. The starting material was peripheral blood, obtained 28 days after the second AZD1222 dose. The chain carries TRBV9 and TRBJ2-2, with 12 bases identical to TRBD1. In DNA form, the CDR3 reads TGTGCCAGCAGCGTAGGGGGACAGGGGGCCGCCGGGGAGCTGTTTTTT. It yields the protein CASSVGGQGAAGELFF.